The 6 T cell receptor beta chains listed next were all sequenced from one sample in a study of glioma-infiltrating T cells. The iRepertoire nested amplicon-rescue multiplex PCR amplified TCR alpha and beta CDR3s from RNA. TCRdb redid the calling of the multiplex PCR reads with MiXCR, one entry per CDR3 protein. The sample contains more than 300,000 distinct CDR3 sequences, around 45% of which appear only once. The sequenced sample consisted of glioma tissue, nonneoplastic brain tissue, or PBMCs (not recorded which). These receptors were taken from a human donor with low-grade glioma or glioblastoma, undergoing nonglioma brain surgery, or in good health (not recorded which).

This rearrangement joins TRBV7-9 to TRBJ1-1; 7 nucleotides line up with TRBD1. The J segment lost 5 bases and the V segment lost 4 bases, leaving 7 bases of the junction unmatched. Germline V gene data show CDR1 as SEHNR and CDR2 as FQNEAQ (reference sequence). The CDR3 totals 14 residues. CDR3 amino acids: CASSSDRAWTEAFF. The CDR3 region has the DNA TGTGCCAGCAGCTCCGACAGGGCTTGGACTGAAGCTTTCTTT.

Comment on this clonotype: Given the absence of the conserved phenylalanine or tryptophan at the CDR3 end, a read error is likely. This chain links TRBV4-3 with TRBJ1-1; D ambiguous. This CDR3 spans 15 amino acids. Germline V gene sequence: CDR1 LGHNA, CDR2 YSLEER. Trimming cost V 0 bases and J 4 bases, with 12 bases left between them. CDR3 sequence (DNA): TGCGCCAGCAGCCAAGATGTAAGGGAAGGCACTGAAGCTTTCTCT. This translates into CASSQDVREGTEAFS.

Of note for this clonotype: This may be a read error, as it is one base from a much larger clone. The chain couples TRBV20-1 to TRBJ1-1, with D perhaps matching TRBD1 (6 bases). This CDR3 spans 13 amino acids. Germline assignment: CDR1 DFQATT and CDR2 SNEGSKA (reference sequence). DNA of the CDR3: TGCAGTGCTAAGAGGACAGCTCATCAACAAGCTTTATTT. Encoded protein: CSAKRTAHQQALF.

This clonotype appeared a few times. The rearrangement joins TRBV7-2 to TRBJ1-2; the D gene is possibly TRBD1 (6 bases). The ends were cut back, 4 bases at V and 4 bases at J, with 13 bases in the middle. The CDR3 sequence is 14 residues long. The V gene's germline CDR1 is SGHTA and CDR2 FQGNSA. The CDR3 bases are TGTGCCAGCAGCTCCATCTACAGGGCCTATGGCTACACCTTC. Translated, it gives CASSSIYRAYGYTF.

This clonotype was counted at least ten times. The V gene is TRBV27, the J gene TRBJ2-7, with D possibly TRBD2 on 5 matching bases. CDR3 size: 14 residues. Germline V gene sequence: CDR1 MNHEY, CDR2 SMNVEV (reference sequence). Trimming removed 2 bases at V and 7 bases at J, with 15 bases between. CDR3 loop: CASSLMVSGDEQYF. In nucleotides, the CDR3 is TGTGCCAGCAGTTTAATGGTGAGCGGAGATGAGCAGTACTTC.

This clonotype has only a few counts. V gene TRBV20-1 combines with J gene TRBJ2-3; maybe TRBD2 (7 bases). The CDR3 covers 11 residues. CDR1 and CDR2 (germline): DFQATT, SNEGSKA (reference sequence). Trimming took off 8 bases at V and 6 bases at J, with 12 bases between the two ends. The CDR3 loop reads CSTRGADTQYF. As DNA, the CDR3 is TGCAGTACCCGGGGGGCCGATACGCAGTATTTT.